What follows are 26 T cell receptor beta chains derived from one specimen sequenced in a study of T cells in Graves' hyperthyroidism and ophthalmopathy. Regions amplified from RNA transcripts were the TCR beta CDR3 regions. HTBI primers were the set used in a first-round RT-PCR of the TCR CDR3. TCRdb re-called the multiplex PCR reads through MiXCR, storing one row per CDR3 protein. The sample lists under 350,000 distinct CDR3 sequences; roughly 15% were seen once. Specimen: blood. The receptors shown here come from a middle-aged woman with Graves' ophthalmopathy.

This clonotype was recorded at least ten times. This sequence joins TRBV3-1 and TRBJ2-5, with a possible D match to TRBD2 (6 bases). The length of the CDR3 is 15 residues. Per the germline V gene, CDR1 is LGHDT and CDR2 is YNNKEL (reference sequence). V was pared by 3 bases and J by 5 bases, with 16 bases between. CDR3 loop: CASSQRGGRSETQYF. In DNA form, the CDR3 reads TGTGCCAGCAGCCAGAGGGGAGGCCGTTCGGAGACCCAGTACTTC.

This clonotype was found many times. The V gene is TRBV12-3 or TRBV12-4, the J gene TRBJ1-1; the D is unclear. This CDR3 region has 13 residues. Trimming removed 5 bases at V and 1 base at J, with 8 bases between. The CDR3 is CASSSTANTEAFF. CDR3 sequence (DNA): TGTGCCAGCAGTAGTACAGCGAACACTGAAGCTTTCTTT.

The V call is TRBV5-6, the J call TRBJ1-1; 9 bases fit TRBD1. The V and J ends lost 4 bases and 4 bases, in that order; junction bases with no gene match: 5. The CDR3 covers 14 residues. The V gene's germline CDR1 is SGHDT and CDR2 YYEEEE. Here the CDR3 DNA reads TGTGCCAGCAGCACAGGGGGCTACGGCACTGAAGCTTTCTTT. It encodes CASSTGGYGTEAFF.

Ten or more counts support this clonotype. The chain combines TRBV28 with TRBJ2-3; 7 bases line up with TRBD1. CDR1 MDHEN and CDR2 SYDVKM come from the germline V gene. V gave up 3 bases and J gave up 0 bases; unmatched junction bases: 6. This CDR3 spans 16 amino acids. The CDR3 loop reads CASSFIGTESTDTQYF. CDR3 DNA: TGTGCCAGCAGTTTTATCGGGACAGAGAGCACAGATACGCAGTATTTT.

This clonotype was detected many times. The rearrangement links TRBV6-1 to TRBJ1-5; possibly TRBD1 for D (6 bases). This CDR3 comprises 15 residues. Germline V CDR1 and CDR2: MNHNS, SASEGT. Trimming cost V 6 bases and J 0 bases, with 12 bases left between them. The CDR3 DNA reads TGTGCCAGCAGGCGACAGGTTGATAGCAATCAGCCCCAGCATTTT. It encodes CASRRQVDSNQPQHF.

This clonotype was seen at least ten times. The rearrangement joins TRBV12-3 or TRBV12-4 to TRBJ2-5, with 9 bases identical to TRBD1. The CDR3 contains 18 residues. V dropped 1 base and J dropped 2; count of bases not matched to a gene: 11. CDR3 in amino acids: CASSLGNSRDRDQETQYF. The DNA for the CDR3 is TGTGCCAGCAGTTTAGGCAATAGTCGGGACAGGGATCAAGAGACCCAGTACTTC.

This clonotype was observed a handful of times. J is TRBJ1-1 and V is TRBV20-1; perhaps TRBD1 as D (6 bases). Germline V gene data show CDR1 as DFQATT and CDR2 as SNEGSKA (reference sequence). The CDR3 loop spans 14 amino acids. V was shortened by 5 bases and J by 4 bases, with 17 bases between the two germline ends. The DNA for the CDR3 is TGCAGTGCTCCTCATACAGGGAGTGTCACTGAAGCTTTCTTT. This codes for CSAPHTGSVTEAFF.

This clonotype was observed a handful of times. V is TRBV2 and J is TRBJ2-3, with 14 bases aligning to TRBD2. V trimming: 6 bases; J trimming: 6 bases; junction bases outside the gene matches: 14. The length of the CDR3 is 18 residues. Looked up from germline, CDR1 is SNHLY and CDR2 is FYNNEI. DNA for the CDR3: TGTGCCAGCAGCGGAGTTCTACCGGGACTAGCGGGAGTTGATACGCAGTATTTT. It codes for CASSGVLPGLAGVDTQYF.

This chain joins TRBV11-2 and TRBJ2-5; 8 bases line up with TRBD1. The V gene's germline CDR1 is SGHAT and CDR2 FQNNGV. V was pared by 5 bases and J by 5 bases, with 4 bases of the junction left unmatched. The CDR3 sequence is 13 residues long. In nucleotides, the CDR3 is TGTGCCAGCAGCCGCAGGGGGCTGGAGACCCAGTACTTC. This gives the protein CASSRRGLETQYF. The complete variable domain, with remaining parts taken from reference TRBV11-2 and TRBJ2-5, reads EAGVAQSPRYKIIEKRQSVAFWCNPISGHATLYWYQQILGQGPKLLIQFQNNGVVDDSQLPKDRFSAERLKGVDSTLKIQPAKLEDSAVYLCASSRRGLETQYFGPGTRLLVL.

There are many counts of this clonotype. This chain uses TRBV28 with TRBJ1-5, with D maybe TRBD1 (6 bases). Trimming cost V 2 bases and J 6 bases, with 14 bases left between them. This CDR3 comprises 15 residues. Germline V gives CDR1 MDHEN, CDR2 SYDVKM. The CDR3 loop is CASSLTQGGVQPQHF. The CDR3 coding sequence is TGTGCCAGCAGTTTAACACAGGGAGGCGTTCAGCCCCAGCATTTT.

This clonotype was counted many times. This rearrangement joins TRBV20-1 to TRBJ2-2, with D possibly TRBD1 on 5 matching bases. Trimming shortened V by 0 bases and J by 5 bases, and 13 bases separated the two germline ends. Per the germline V gene, CDR1 is DFQATT and CDR2 is SNEGSKA (reference sequence). The CDR3 runs to 15 residues. CDR3 sequence (DNA): TGCAGTGCTAGAGACTGGGCAGGGTCGACCGGGGAGCTGTTTTTT. The encoded protein is CSARDWAGSTGELFF.

The chain uses TRBV20-1 and TRBJ2-1; TRBD1 or TRBD2 may be the D gene (5 bases each). In germline, CDR1 is DFQATT, CDR2 SNEGSKA (reference sequence). Trimming stripped 4 bases from V and 0 bases from J, with 13 bases between. The CDR3 spans 15 residues. Here the CDR3 reads CSAKKPGSSYNEQFF. The DNA of the CDR3 is TGCAGTGCTAAGAAACCAGGGAGCTCCTACAATGAGCAGTTCTTC.

This clonotype was counted many times. This chain connects TRBV27 to TRBJ1-1; perhaps TRBD1 as D (5 bases). From germline, CDR1 is MNHEY and CDR2 SMNVEV (reference sequence). V gave up 6 bases and J gave up 4 bases, with 15 bases separating them. This CDR3 is built from 14 residues. CDR3 loop: CASSDRDGGTEAFF. The CDR3 DNA reads TGTGCCAGCAGCGACCGGGACGGCGGCACTGAAGCTTTCTTT.

This clonotype was recorded only once. A read error is likely, as this CDR3 ends without the conserved phenylalanine or tryptophan. The V gene is TRBV28, the J gene TRBJ1-5; TRBD1 might be the D (6 bases). CDR1 and CDR2 from the germline V gene are MDHEN and SYDVKM. The CDR3 has 16 amino acids. V was shortened by 4 bases and J by 3 bases, with 16 bases between the two germline ends. The CDR3 protein is CASSSSPGQLNQPQHL. The CDR3 bases are TGTGCCAGCAGTTCCTCCCCGGGACAACTCAATCAGCCCCAGCATCTT.

The J gene is TRBJ1-2, the V gene TRBV6-5; the D is unclear. CDR3 length: 15 amino acids. Trimming removed 0 bases from V and 4 bases from J, with 12 bases in between. Looked up from germline, CDR1 is MNHEY and CDR2 is SVGAGI. CDR3 amino acids: CASSYSPDTAYGYTF. The CDR3 DNA sequence: TGTGCCAGCAGTTACTCGCCAGACACTGCCTATGGCTACACCTTC.

This clonotype was detected only a few times. V is TRBV12-3 or TRBV12-4 and J is TRBJ2-2; D unresolved. V was trimmed by 1 base and J by 2 bases, leaving 5 bases between them. CDR3 length: 14 amino acids. The CDR3 DNA is TGTGCCAGCAGTTTAGGTGAAAACACCGGGGAGCTGTTTTTT. This sequence encodes CASSLGENTGELFF.

This clonotype was detected ten times or more. V and J are TRBV12-3 or TRBV12-4 and TRBJ1-5; tentative D call: TRBD1 (5 bases). The CDR3 covers 17 residues. V gave up 1 base and J gave up 0 bases, with 13 bases separating them. The CDR3 is CASSLGEGSYSNQPQHF. CDR3 nucleotides: TGTGCCAGCAGTTTAGGTGAGGGGTCTTATAGCAATCAGCCCCAGCATTTT.

The rearrangement uses TRBV27 and TRBJ1-2; D is perhaps TRBD1 (6 bases). From germline, CDR1 is MNHEY and CDR2 SMNVEV (reference sequence). This CDR3 spans 16 amino acids. The germline V and J ends were trimmed by 1 base and 4 bases, with 16 bases remaining between them. In DNA, the CDR3 is TGTGCCAGCAGTTTATACCGGGGCAGGGGAGGCTATGGCTACACCTTC. Translation gives CASSLYRGRGGYGYTF.

A remark on this clonotype: The junction departs from germline at one end; a sequencing error may be responsible. The V gene is TRBV7-8, the J gene TRBJ2-1, with TRBD1 identical over 7 bases. Germline V gene sequence: CDR1 SGHVS, CDR2 FQNEAQ. The CDR3 has 16 amino acids. The CDR3 sequence: CASSSETGSSYNGQFF. The CDR3 coding sequence is TGTGCCAGCAGCTCAGAGACAGGGAGCTCCTACAATGGGCAGTTCTTC.

At least ten counts were recorded for this clonotype. J is TRBJ2-5 and V is TRBV3-1; D call uncertain. V was cut by 0 bases and J by 7 bases, with 12 bases left in between. Per germline, CDR1 LGHDT and CDR2 YNNKEL (reference sequence). CDR3 length: 14 residues. The CDR3: CASSQEFSPRTQYF. The CDR3 DNA reads TGTGCCAGCAGCCAAGAGTTCAGCCCACGGACCCAGTACTTC.

This clonotype was counted at least ten times. The chain carries TRBV28 and TRBJ2-5; D is ambiguous. CDR1 is MDHEN, CDR2 SYDVKM, per germline. The V end was cut by 4 bases, the J end by 5 bases, with 14 bases between. CDR3 length: 14 residues. This CDR3 is CASSSPSFSETQYF. The CDR3 DNA sequence: TGTGCCAGCAGTTCTCCCTCTTTTAGTGAGACCCAGTACTTC.

This clonotype was found a few times. This chain joins TRBV2 and TRBJ1-2; D possibly corresponds to TRBD1 (5 bases). From germline, CDR1 is SNHLY and CDR2 FYNNEI. The CDR3 runs to 12 residues. V shed 9 bases and J shed 7 bases, with 15 bases lying between them. The chain's CDR3 is CARTRGSVGYTF. The DNA of the CDR3 is TGTGCCAGGACGCGGGGCTCAGTTGGCTACACCTTC. Variable domain in full (rest from reference TRBV2 and TRBJ1-2): EPEVTQTPSHQVTQMGQEVILRCVPISNHLYFYWYRQILGQKVEFLVSFYNNEISEKSEIFDDQFSVERPDGSNFTLKIRSTKLEDSAMYFCARTRGSVGYTFGSGTRLTVV.

This clonotype showed up many times. The chain uses TRBV12-3 or TRBV12-4 and TRBJ1-1; 7 bases agree with TRBD1. V gave up 6 bases and J gave up 3 bases; unmatched junction bases: 16. The CDR3 length is 17 residues. The CDR3 protein is CASSPNVGRQGYTEAFF. The CDR3 region has the DNA TGTGCCAGCAGCCCCAACGTCGGCCGACAGGGTTACACTGAAGCTTTCTTT.

This clonotype appeared many times. The chain recombines TRBV11-3 with TRBJ1-1; D gene ambiguous. In germline, CDR1 is SGHNT, CDR2 YENEEA. The CDR3 is 13 residues long. Trimming shortened V by 1 base and J by 4 bases, and 7 bases separated the two germline ends. CDR3 DNA sequence: TGTGCCAGCAGCTTAGTTTCAGGCACTGAAGCTTTCTTT. Encoded protein: CASSLVSGTEAFF.

This clonotype was seen many times. The chain joins TRBV11-2 to TRBJ1-2; the D is unclear. CDR3 length: 15 amino acids. The germline V and J ends were trimmed by 4 bases and 4 bases, with 16 bases remaining between them. CDR1 is SGHAT, CDR2 FQNNGV, per germline. The CDR3 loop is CASSSEQRRIYGYTF. DNA for the CDR3: TGTGCCAGCAGCTCGGAACAGCGTCGAATCTATGGCTACACCTTC. Based on the CDR3 plus reference TRBV11-2 and TRBJ1-2, the full variable domain is EAGVAQSPRYKIIEKRQSVAFWCNPISGHATLYWYQQILGQGPKLLIQFQNNGVVDDSQLPKDRFSAERLKGVDSTLKIQPAKLEDSAVYLCASSSEQRRIYGYTFGSGTRLTVV.

V usage is TRBV25-1 and J usage is TRBJ2-4; the match to TRBD2 covers 7 bases. Losses at the gene ends were 1 base for V and 15 bases for J; bases not matched to a gene: 9. Germline V gene sequence: CDR1 MGHDK, CDR2 SYGVNS. The CDR3 spans 13 residues. CDR3 amino acids: CASSELRAGVLYF. Written as DNA, the CDR3 is TGTGCCAGCAGTGAATTGAGGGCGGGGGTGTTGTACTTC.